The clone carrying this T cell receptor (beta chain) was recorded at least ten times. This record belongs to a study of T cells in Graves' hyperthyroidism and ophthalmopathy. Amplified TCR beta CDR3 regions derived from RNA transcripts. Carried out on the TCR CDR3, a first-round RT-PCR used the HTBI primer set. TCRdb passed the multiplex PCR reads through MiXCR, listing each CDR3 protein once. The data show hundreds of thousands of distinct CDR3 sequences, over 11% seen once. CDR1 is SEHNR, CDR2 FQNEAQ, per germline (reference sequence). V trimming: 4 bases; J trimming: 7 bases; junction bases outside the gene matches: 8. This CDR3 spans 15 amino acids. Diagnostic decisions used clinical symptoms, serum thyroxine and TRAb, thyroid ultrasound and orbital computed tomography.

The sequencing input was blood. The chain links TRBV7-9 to TRBJ2-2, with 8 bases matching TRBD2. The TCR originated in a woman in her 30s with Graves' hyperthyroidism that later progressed to Graves' ophthalmopathy. As DNA, the CDR3 is TGTGCCAGCAGCTATTGGGGCACTAGCGGCGGGGAGCTGTTTTTT. Translation: CASSYWGTSGGELFF.